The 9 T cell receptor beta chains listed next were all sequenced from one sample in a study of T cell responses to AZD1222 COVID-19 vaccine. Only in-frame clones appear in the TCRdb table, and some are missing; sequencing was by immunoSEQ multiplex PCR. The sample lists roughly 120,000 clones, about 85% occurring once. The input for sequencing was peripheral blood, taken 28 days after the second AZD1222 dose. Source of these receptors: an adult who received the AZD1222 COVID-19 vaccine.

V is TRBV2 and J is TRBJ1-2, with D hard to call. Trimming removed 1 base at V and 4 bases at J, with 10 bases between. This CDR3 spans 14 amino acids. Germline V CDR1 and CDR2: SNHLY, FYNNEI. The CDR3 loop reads CASSEGRVGYGYTF. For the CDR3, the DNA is TGTGCCAGCAGTGAAGGAAGGGTAGGCTATGGCTACACCTTC.

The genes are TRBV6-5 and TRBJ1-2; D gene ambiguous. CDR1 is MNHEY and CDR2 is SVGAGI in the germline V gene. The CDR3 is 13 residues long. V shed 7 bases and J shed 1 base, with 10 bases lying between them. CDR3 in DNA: TGTGCCAGCAAAAACGATCTTAACTATGGCTACACCTTC. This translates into CASKNDLNYGYTF.

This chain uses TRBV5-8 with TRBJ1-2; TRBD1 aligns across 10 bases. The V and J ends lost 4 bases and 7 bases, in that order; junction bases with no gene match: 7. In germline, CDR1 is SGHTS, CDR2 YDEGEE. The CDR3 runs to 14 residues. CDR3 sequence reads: CASSADRGLGGYTF. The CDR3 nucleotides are TGTGCCAGCAGCGCAGACAGGGGGCTGGGTGGCTACACCTTC.

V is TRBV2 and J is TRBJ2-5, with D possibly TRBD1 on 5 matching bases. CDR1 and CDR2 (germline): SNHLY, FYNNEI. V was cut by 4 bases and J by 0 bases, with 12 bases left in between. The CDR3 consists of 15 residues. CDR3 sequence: CASSVQGLYQETQYF. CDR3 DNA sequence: TGTGCCAGCAGTGTCCAGGGTTTGTACCAAGAGACCCAGTACTTC.

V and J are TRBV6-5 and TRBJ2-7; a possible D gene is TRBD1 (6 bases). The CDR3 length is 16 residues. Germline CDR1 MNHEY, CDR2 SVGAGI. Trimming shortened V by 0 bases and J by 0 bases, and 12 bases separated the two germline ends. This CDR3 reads CASSYSGQRSSYEQYF. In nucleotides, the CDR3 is TGTGCCAGCAGTTACTCAGGACAGCGGAGCTCCTACGAGCAGTACTTC.

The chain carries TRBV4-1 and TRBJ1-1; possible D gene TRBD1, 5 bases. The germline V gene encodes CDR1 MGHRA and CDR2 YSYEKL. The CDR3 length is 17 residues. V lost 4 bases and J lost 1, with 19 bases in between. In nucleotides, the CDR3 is TGCGCCAGCAGCCCACCGACAGATACAAGAAAGAACACTGAAGCTTTCTTT. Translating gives CASSPPTDTRKNTEAFF.

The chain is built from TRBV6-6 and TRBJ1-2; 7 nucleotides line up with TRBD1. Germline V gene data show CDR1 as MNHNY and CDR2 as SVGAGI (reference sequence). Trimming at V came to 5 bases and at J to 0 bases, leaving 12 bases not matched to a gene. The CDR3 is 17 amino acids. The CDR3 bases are TGTGCCAGCAGTCGCGAAACCAGGGACAGCGCTAACTATGGCTACACCTTC. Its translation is CASSRETRDSANYGYTF.

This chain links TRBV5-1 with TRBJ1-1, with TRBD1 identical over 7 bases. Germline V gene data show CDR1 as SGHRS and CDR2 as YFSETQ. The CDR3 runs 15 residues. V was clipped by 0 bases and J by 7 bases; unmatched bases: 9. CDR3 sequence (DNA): TGCGCCAGCAGCTTGGGGACAGGCCCTCCCGGTGAAGCTTTCTTT. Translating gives CASSLGTGPPGEAFF.

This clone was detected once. CDR3 bases: TGTGCCAGCAGCCCCCAGGGGACCGGGGAGCTGTTTTTT. This codes for CASSPQGTGELFF. The chain recombines TRBV9 with TRBJ2-2, with D possibly matching TRBD1 (6 bases). V was trimmed by 4 bases and J by 5 bases, leaving 9 bases between them. There are 13 residues in the CDR3. Per germline, CDR1 SGDLS and CDR2 YYNGEE.